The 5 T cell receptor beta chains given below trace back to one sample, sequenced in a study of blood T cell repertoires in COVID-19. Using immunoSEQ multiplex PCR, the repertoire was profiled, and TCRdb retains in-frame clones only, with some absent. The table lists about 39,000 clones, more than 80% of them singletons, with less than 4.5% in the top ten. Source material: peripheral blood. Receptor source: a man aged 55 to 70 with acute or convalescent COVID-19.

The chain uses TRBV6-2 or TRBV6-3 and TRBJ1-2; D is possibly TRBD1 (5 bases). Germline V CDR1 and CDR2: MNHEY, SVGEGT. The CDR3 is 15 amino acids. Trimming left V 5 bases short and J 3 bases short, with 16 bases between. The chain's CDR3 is CASSPLTGGYYGYTF. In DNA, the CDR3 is TGTGCCAGCAGTCCCCTCACAGGCGGCTACTATGGCTACACCTTC.

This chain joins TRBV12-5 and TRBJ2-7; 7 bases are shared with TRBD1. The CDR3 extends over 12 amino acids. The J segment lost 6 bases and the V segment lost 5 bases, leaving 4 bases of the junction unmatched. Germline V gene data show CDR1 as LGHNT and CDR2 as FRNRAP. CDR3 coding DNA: TGTGCTAGTGGTCTTGACAGGGCCGAGCAGTACTTC. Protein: CASGLDRAEQYF. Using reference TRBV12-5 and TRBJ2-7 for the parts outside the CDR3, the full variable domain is DARVTQTPRHKVTEMGQEVTMRCQPILGHNTVFWYRQTMMQGLELLAYFRNRAPLDDSGMPKDRFSAEMPDATLATLKIQPSEPRDSAVYFCASGLDRAEQYFGPGTRLTVT.

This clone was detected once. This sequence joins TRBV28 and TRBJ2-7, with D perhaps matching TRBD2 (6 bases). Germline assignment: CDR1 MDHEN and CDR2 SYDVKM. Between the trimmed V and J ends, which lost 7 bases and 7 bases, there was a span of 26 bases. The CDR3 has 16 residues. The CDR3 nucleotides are TGTGCCAGCACCACCCCTACAGGCGCCGCACGGGGGGAGCAGTACTTC. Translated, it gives CASTTPTGAARGEQYF.

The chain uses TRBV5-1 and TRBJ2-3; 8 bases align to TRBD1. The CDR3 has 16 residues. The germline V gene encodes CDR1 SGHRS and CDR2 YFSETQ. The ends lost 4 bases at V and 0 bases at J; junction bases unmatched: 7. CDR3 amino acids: CASSLGQGLSTDTQYF. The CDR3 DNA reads TGCGCCAGCAGCCTCGGACAGGGCCTGAGCACAGATACGCAGTATTTT.

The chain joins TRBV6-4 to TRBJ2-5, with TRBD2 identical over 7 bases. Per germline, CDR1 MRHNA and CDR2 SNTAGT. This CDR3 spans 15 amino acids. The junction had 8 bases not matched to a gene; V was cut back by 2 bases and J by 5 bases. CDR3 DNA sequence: TGTGCCAGCAGTGACGGCGGGGGAGGAGTGGAGACCCAGTACTTC. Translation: CASSDGGGGVETQYF.